The rows below give T cell receptor beta chains drawn from one sample of a study of cytotoxic CD8 clonotypes in ibrutinib-treated CLL. Profiling relied on immunoSEQ multiplex PCR, and the TCRdb table lists in-frame clones only, not all of them. The table has some 200,000 clones, over 55% seen once. This specimen was PBMCs, taken after 24 months of ibrutinib treatment. Every receptor here comes from a human donor with chronic lymphocytic leukemia. Both conserved end residues are part of each CDR3. The D gene is left open where the match is weak. A row's size may be missing; if present it is once, few, many or a size class.

D gene: .
V gene: TRBV9
J gene: TRBJ1-2
clone size: .
CDR3 protein: CASSVDRNYGYTF
CDR3 DNA: TGTGCCAGCAGCGTAGACAGAAACTATGGCTACACCTTC

D gene: .
V gene: TRBV30
J gene: TRBJ1-1
clone size: few
CDR3 protein: CAWSVGSGAFF
CDR3 DNA: TGTGCCTGGAGTGTCGGGTCCGGAGCTTTCTTT

D gene: TRBD2
V gene: TRBV27
J gene: TRBJ2-7
clone size: few
CDR3 protein: CASSLGGIAGVNEQYF
CDR3 DNA: TGTGCCAGCAGTTTGGGGGGGATAGCGGGAGTTAACGAGCAGTACTTC

D gene: .
V gene: TRBV29-1
J gene: TRBJ2-5
clone size: .
CDR3 protein: CSAGRVEETQYF
CDR3 DNA: TGCAGCGCGGGTCGGGTCGAAGAGACCCAGTACTTC

D gene: .
V gene: TRBV9
J gene: TRBJ2-3
clone size: .
CDR3 protein: CASSDSGRPSTQYF
CDR3 DNA: TGTGCCAGCAGCGACTCAGGACGCCCGTCTACGCAGTATTTT

D gene: .
V gene: TRBV9
J gene: TRBJ2-7
clone size: .
CDR3 protein: CASSVGGSGTPPKEQYF
CDR3 DNA: TGTGCCAGCAGCGTAGGAGGGTCCGGGACACCCCCTAAAGAGCAGTACTTC

D gene: .
V gene: TRBV11-1
J gene: TRBJ1-1
clone size: .
CDR3 protein: CASSADRSFTEAFF
CDR3 DNA: TGTGCCAGCAGCGCAGACAGGTCTTTCACTGAAGCTTTCTTT

D gene: TRBD1
V gene: TRBV7-3
J gene: TRBJ2-7
clone size: .
CDR3 protein: CASSLNPGGAYEQYF
CDR3 DNA: TGTGCCAGCAGCTTAAACCCAGGGGGCGCCTACGAGCAGTACTTC

D gene: .
V gene: TRBV9
J gene: TRBJ2-6
clone size: few
CDR3 protein: CASSDSRALGANVLTF
CDR3 DNA: TGTGCCAGCAGCGACTCGAGGGCTCTGGGGGCCAACGTCCTGACTTTC

D gene: TRBD2
V gene: TRBV7-8
J gene: TRBJ2-1
clone size: .
CDR3 protein: CASSSRVKTPGTSGPEQFF
CDR3 DNA: TGTGCCAGCAGCTCACGCGTCAAGACCCCCGGGACTAGCGGACCTGAGCAGTTCTTC

D gene: .
V gene: TRBV29-1
J gene: TRBJ2-7
clone size: .
CDR3 protein: CSVRREGYEQYF
CDR3 DNA: TGCAGCGTAAGGAGAGAAGGCTACGAGCAGTACTTC

D gene: TRBD2
V gene: TRBV5-4
J gene: TRBJ2-1
clone size: few
CDR3 protein: CASSKTGLAPYNEQFF
CDR3 DNA: TGTGCCAGCAGCAAGACCGGACTAGCGCCTTACAATGAGCAGTTCTTC

D gene: TRBD1
V gene: TRBV9
J gene: TRBJ1-5
clone size: .
CDR3 protein: CASSVDGQENQPQHF
CDR3 DNA: TGTGCCAGCAGCGTAGATGGACAGGAGAATCAGCCCCAGCATTTT

D gene: .
V gene: TRBV19
J gene: TRBJ2-7
clone size: .
CDR3 protein: CASSMGEDSSYEQYF
CDR3 DNA: TGTGCCAGTAGTATGGGAGAGGACAGCTCCTACGAGCAGTACTTC

D gene: TRBD1
V gene: TRBV7-9
J gene: TRBJ1-1
clone size: .
CDR3 protein: CASSWDSGNTEAFF
CDR3 DNA: TGTGCCAGCAGCTGGGACAGTGGAAACACTGAAGCTTTCTTT

D gene: .
V gene: TRBV6-5
J gene: TRBJ1-2
clone size: .
CDR3 protein: CASSYSTPGTNYGYTF
CDR3 DNA: TGTGCCAGCAGTTACTCGACCCCAGGGACGAACTATGGCTACACCTTC

D gene: .
V gene: TRBV7-2
J gene: TRBJ2-5
clone size: .
CDR3 protein: CASSLAGGQETQYF
CDR3 DNA: TGTGCCAGCAGCTTAGCCGGGGGACAAGAGACCCAGTACTTC